Below, 20 T cell receptor beta chains from the same sample are listed, as sequenced in a study of Ad26.COV2.S vaccination and SARS-CoV-2 variants. Profiling relied on immunoSEQ multiplex PCR, and the TCRdb table lists in-frame clones only, not all of them. The sample includes some 250,000 clones, roughly 90% of them seen just once. Treatment of the sample: some 20 received Ad26.COV2.S at low or high dose, single or two shots; roughly 5 received placebo; per-sample allocation not given. The study sampled participants on day 63 after the first vaccine or placebo injection. The sequences come from peripheral blood, collected in a trial of Ad26.COV2.S vaccine versus placebo. The source is a person between 18 and 60 years old who received the Ad26.COV2.S COVID-19 vaccine or a placebo.

The V and J genes are TRBV6-5 and TRBJ1-5, with a possible D match to TRBD1 (5 bases). The CDR3 loop spans 14 amino acids. Trimming cost V 7 bases and J 7 bases, with 17 bases left between them. Per germline, CDR1 MNHEY and CDR2 SVGAGI. The CDR3: CASIRGESGQPQHF. The CDR3 DNA is TGTGCCAGCATTCGGGGGGAATCCGGGCAGCCCCAGCATTTT.

V and J are TRBV18 and TRBJ1-6; D may be TRBD1 (5 bases). Trimming removed 2 bases from V and 0 bases from J, with 14 bases in between. The germline V gene has CDR1 KGHSH and CDR2 LQKENI. The CDR3 contains 18 residues. DNA of the CDR3: TGTGCCAGCTCACCAAAACCGGGGACGAGCTCCTATAATTCACCCCTCCACTTT. Amino acid sequence: CASSPKPGTSSYNSPLHF.

This chain links TRBV30 with TRBJ2-7; tentatively, D is TRBD1 (6 bases). The CDR3 length is 11 residues. Germline assignment: CDR1 GTSNPN and CDR2 SVGIG (reference sequence). V lost 5 bases and J 5 bases, leaving 10 bases between the germline ends. In DNA form, the CDR3 reads TGTGCCTGGGGACAGTCCCACGAGCAGTACTTC. It specifies CAWGQSHEQYF.

V and J are TRBV5-1 and TRBJ2-1; weak D call: TRBD2 (6 bases). The germline V and J ends were trimmed by 5 bases and 0 bases, with 12 bases remaining between them. Germline assignment: CDR1 SGHRS and CDR2 YFSETQ. The CDR3 is 15 residues long. The CDR3, as DNA: TGCGCCAGCAGGAGGGACTTGAGCTCCTACAATGAGCAGTTCTTC. Protein product: CASRRDLSSYNEQFF.

This clone was counted between two and nine times. V and J are TRBV7-3 and TRBJ2-7; D is possibly TRBD2 (6 bases). Looked up from germline, CDR1 is SGHTA and CDR2 is FQGTGA. Trimming left V 5 bases short and J 3 bases short, with 14 bases between. The CDR3 is 14 residues long. This CDR3 reads CASSLGREIYEQYF. The CDR3, as DNA: TGTGCCAGCAGCCTCGGACGGGAGATCTACGAGCAGTACTTC.

V and J are TRBV6-5 and TRBJ1-1, with a tentative D call TRBD1 (6 bases). With 4 bases removed from V and 2 bases from J, the gap between germline ends came to 14 bases. Germline V gives CDR1 MNHEY, CDR2 SVGAGI. This CDR3 has 15 amino acids. CDR3 protein: CASSSSGAGNTEAFF. CDR3 nucleotide sequence: TGTGCCAGCAGTTCCTCGGGGGCTGGTAACACTGAAGCTTTCTTT.

This clone was observed a single time. V gene TRBV6-6 combines with J gene TRBJ1-5; TRBD1 aligns across 9 bases. The ends lost 5 bases at V and 6 bases at J; junction bases unmatched: 8. Germline CDR1 is MNHNY and CDR2 is SVGAGI (reference sequence). This CDR3 is 15 amino acids long. CDR3 loop: CASSDTGGLGQPQHF. The CDR3 DNA sequence: TGTGCCAGCAGTGACACAGGGGGCTTGGGTCAGCCCCAGCATTTT.

This clone was counted a few times. V usage is TRBV5-8 and J usage is TRBJ1-1, with D maybe TRBD1 (5 bases). V shed 4 bases and J shed 1 base, with 11 bases lying between them. Per germline, CDR1 SGHTS and CDR2 YDEGEE. This CDR3 comprises 14 residues. The CDR3 DNA sequence: TGTGCCAGCAGCCCGACAGCGGGGAACACTGAAGCTTTCTTT. It encodes CASSPTAGNTEAFF.

This sequence joins TRBV6-5 and TRBJ1-3, with D possibly matching TRBD1 (5 bases). CDR3 length: 14 residues. Looked up from germline, CDR1 is MNHEY and CDR2 is SVGAGI. V was clipped by 10 bases and J by 0 bases, with 13 bases between them. The CDR3 DNA sequence: TGTGCCACCAAAGACAGATCCTCTGGAAACACCATATATTTT. Translated: CATKDRSSGNTIYF.

This chain joins TRBV6-2 or TRBV6-3 and TRBJ1-2; D remains ambiguous. The V gene lost 6 bases and the J gene lost 4 bases, with 6 bases spanning the gap. Germline lookup yields CDR1 MNHEY and CDR2 SVGEGT. The CDR3 has 11 amino acids. The CDR3 DNA follows: TGTGCCAGCAGCCAGTCCTATGGCTACACCTTC. Its translation: CASSQSYGYTF.

This chain uses TRBV19 with TRBJ1-5, with 7 bases lining up with TRBD1. The CDR3 has 14 residues. Germline CDR1 and CDR2: LNHDA and SQIVND (reference sequence). V trimming: 5 bases; J trimming: 2 bases; junction bases outside the gene matches: 3. CDR3 in amino acids: CASSSQGGNQPQHF. CDR3 sequence (DNA): TGTGCCAGTAGTTCTCAGGGGGGCAATCAGCCCCAGCATTTT.

V gene TRBV20-1 combines with J gene TRBJ2-7; D gene unclear. The CDR3 totals 11 residues. The V gene's germline CDR1 is DFQATT and CDR2 SNEGSKA (reference sequence). V was pared by 3 bases and J by 3 bases, with 6 bases between. The CDR3 DNA follows: TGCAGTGCTAGGTGGCGCTACGAGCAGTACTTC. The encoded protein is CSARWRYEQYF.

The chain recombines TRBV7-2 with TRBJ2-7, with D perhaps TRBD2 (6 bases). The CDR3 loop spans 14 amino acids. With 2 bases removed from V and 4 bases from J, the gap between germline ends came to 12 bases. CDR1 is SGHTA, CDR2 FQGNSA, per germline. CDR3: CASSLRGGRYEQYF. DNA for the CDR3: TGTGCCAGCAGCTTACGTGGAGGGCGGTACGAGCAGTACTTC.

This chain joins TRBV14 and TRBJ2-7; no definite D call. This CDR3 contains 13 residues. Trimming cost V 0 bases and J 9 bases, with 12 bases left between them. CDR1 and CDR2 from the germline V gene are SGHDN and FVKESK. CDR3 sequence reads: CASSQDLKVGQYF. The CDR3 coding sequence is TGTGCCAGCAGCCAAGATCTTAAGGTTGGGCAGTACTTC.

The count of this clone is one. The V call is TRBV27, the J call TRBJ2-3; D ambiguous. Trimming pared 3 bases from V and 4 bases from J, leaving 11 bases between. This CDR3 contains 14 residues. Germline V gives CDR1 MNHEY, CDR2 SMNVEV (reference sequence). The DNA for the CDR3 is TGTGCCAGCAGTTTTGGGCTAGTTGCAGATACGCAGTATTTT. Its protein is CASSFGLVADTQYF.

The chain recombines TRBV7-9 with TRBJ2-7; TRBD2 matches 8 bases. The germline gives CDR1 SEHNR, CDR2 FQNEAQ (reference sequence). CDR3 length: 13 residues. Trimming at V came to 4 bases and at J to 7 bases, leaving 6 bases not matched to a gene. The CDR3 DNA is TGTGCCAGCAGCTCGGGGACTAGGAAAGAGCAGTACTTC. Protein product: CASSSGTRKEQYF.

Notes on this clone: At one boundary the junction diverges from the germline segment, which might be a read error. The chain carries TRBV11-2 and TRBJ2-3; 11 nucleotides agree with TRBD2. The CDR3 length is 16 residues. Germline CDR1 and CDR2: SGHAT and FQNNGV. CDR3: CVSSQIAGGVTDTQYF. The CDR3 DNA reads as TGTGTCAGCAGCCAAATAGCGGGGGGGGTCACAGATACGCAGTATTTT.

The chain joins TRBV20-1 to TRBJ1-1; D gene ambiguous. Germline values: CDR1 DFQATT, CDR2 SNEGSKA (reference sequence). Trimming removed 4 bases at V and 6 bases at J, with 9 bases between. This CDR3 spans 11 amino acids. The CDR3 sequence is CSANGLAEAFF. CDR3 sequence (DNA): TGCAGTGCTAACGGCCTCGCTGAAGCTTTCTTT.

The chain carries TRBV7-2 and TRBJ2-7; 9 bases agree with TRBD2. The CDR3 is made up of 15 amino acids. Germline CDR1 is SGHTA and CDR2 is FQGNSA. V was clipped by 3 bases and J by 2 bases; unmatched bases: 5. CDR3 amino acids: CASSFLAGPPYEQYF. CDR3 in DNA: TGTGCCAGCAGCTTTCTAGCGGGGCCCCCCTACGAGCAGTACTTC.

V gene TRBV24-1 combines with J gene TRBJ1-5, with TRBD1 as a possible D gene (6 bases). Trimming took off 4 bases at V and 6 bases at J, with 9 bases between the two ends. Germline loops: CDR1 KGHDR, CDR2 SFDVKD. The CDR3 has 13 amino acids. The CDR3 is CATSEGGTQPQHF. The DNA for the CDR3 is TGTGCCACCAGTGAAGGGGGGACTCAGCCCCAGCATTTT.